These 2 T cell receptor beta chains came from one sample sequenced in a study of spatial heterogeneity in lung cancer. Overall study findings and caveats: The number of expanded tumor alpha and beta chains correlated with mutation number.

Time point noted: sample taken at primary tumor resection. These receptors are not linked to any known antigen. TCRdb ran MiXCR on the 5' RACE reads and lists one entry per CDR3 protein. The data show around 100,000 distinct CDR3 sequences, with approximately 4.4% seen just once and less than 25% held by the top ten. Sequencing used lung tumor tissue, obtained at surgery. The receptor source for this set is a male donor with early-stage non-small cell lung cancer.

The rearrangement links TRBV20-1 to TRBJ1-1, with 7 bases identical to TRBD1. The CDR3 consists of 15 residues. Trimming at V came to 5 bases and at J to 5 bases, leaving 14 bases not matched to a gene. The germline V gene has CDR1 DFQATT and CDR2 SNEGSKA (reference sequence). The DNA for the CDR3 is TGCAGTGCTTTTCCCCATCAGGGGGGTCGGACTGAAGCTTTCTTT. This gives the protein CSAFPHQGGRTEAFF.

This clonotype was seen ten or more times. The gene calls are TRBV6-6 and TRBJ1-5; 7 bases agree with TRBD1. CDR3 length equals 17 residues. V lost 0 bases to trimming and J lost 2 bases; unmatched junction nucleotides: 7. The germline CDR1 and CDR2 sequences are MNHNY and SVGAGI (reference sequence). CDR3 coding DNA: TGTGCCAGCAGTTACTCTCCCCGGGACAGCGGCAATCAGCCCCAGCATTTT. Amino acid sequence: CASSYSPRDSGNQPQHF.